This TCR beta chain was retrieved from a study of shared clonotypes between healthy human individuals. A note on this clone: Its cognate antigen is unknown.

Only CD45RO-negative cells positively selected for CCR7 counted as naive CD8 cells, so terminally differentiated effector memory CD45RA+ cells were excluded. Source study methods: ImmunoSEQ supplied junction-only sequences lacking quality scores, so filtering was different. Clones were sequenced by immunoSEQ multiplex PCR, and TCRdb holds only the in-frame ones, with some missing. The V and J calls and the clone size are those of that table, but D and trimming were determined from the DNA. The sample includes more than 2 million clones, over 85% of them seen just once. Findings of the study overall: Estimated richness values were generally larger in naive subsets than in memory subsets. A small donor pool kept down the genetic and exposure-history diversity that was represented. Generation of non-shared clonotypes was less probable than generation of clonotypes shared by all four donors.

Material: naive CD8+ T cells sorted from blood. The receptor comes from a man aged 18 to 30 in good health.

The CDR3 protein is CASSYSALRPQHF. The DNA of the CDR3 is TGTGCCAGCAGTTACTCGGCCCTGAGGCCCCAGCATTTT. The chain employs TRBV6-5 and TRBJ1-5; D is uncertain. This CDR3 comprises 13 residues. CDR1 and CDR2 from the germline V gene are MNHEY and SVGAGI. Trimming took 0 bases from V and 9 from J, leaving 9 bases between them.